This T cell receptor (beta chain) was recorded in a study of cytomegalovirus exposure and HLA in healthy donors. General study points: In terms of immune exposure information, only CMV serostatus was available. In a later analysis, specific HLA alleles were associated with over 15,000 TCR beta sequences at a 0.05 false discovery rate.

PCR used 60 Vbeta primers and 13 Jbeta primers. Assay: immunoSEQ multiplex PCR; the TCRdb copy retains only in-frame clones and omits some. This repertoire shows approximately 150,000 clones, around two thirds found once; its top ten account for roughly 10%. Though probably carrying unrecorded immune exposures, donors were nominally healthy at sampling. This CDR3 comprises 17 residues. CDR1 and CDR2 (germline): WNHNN, SYGVQD (reference sequence). With V trimmed by 6 bases and J by 7 bases, 16 bases remained unmatched. In regard to this clone: Its antigen is currently unknown.

The TCR originated in a man younger than 40 in good health and CMV-seropositive. The sample consisted of PBMCs. The chain links TRBV10-1 to TRBJ1-5, with 9 bases aligning to TRBD1. CDR3 loop: CASRHPYLDRGEQPQHF. In DNA form, the CDR3 reads TGCGCCAGCAGACATCCTTACTTGGACAGGGGCGAACAGCCCCAGCATTTT.